This passage covers 20 T cell receptor beta chains from one sample sequenced in a study of T cell responses to AZD1222 COVID-19 vaccine. The repertoire was sequenced with immunoSEQ multiplex PCR; TCRdb's copy has only in-frame clones and lacks some. Among approximately 180,000 clones listed, about 90% were seen once. The source was peripheral blood, collected 28 days after the second dose of the MenACWY control vaccine. The receptors stem from an adult who received the MenACWY meningococcal vaccine as a control.

The rearrangement links TRBV29-1 to TRBJ1-1; 10 bases line up with TRBD1. Germline CDR1 is SQVTM and CDR2 is ANQGSEA. V shed 6 bases, J shed 3 bases, and the junction held 1 base outside the gene matches. This CDR3 is built from 12 residues. CDR3 amino acids: CSVDRGDTEAFF. The CDR3 nucleotides read TGCAGCGTGGACAGGGGGGACACTGAAGCTTTCTTT. Looking up the rest from reference TRBV29-1 and TRBJ1-1 gives the full variable domain: SAVISQKPSRDICQRGTSLTIQCQVDSQVTMMFWYRQQPGQSLTLIATANQGSEATYESGFVIDKFPISRPNLTFSTLTVSNMSPEDSSIYLCSVDRGDTEAFFGQGTRLTVV.

The V and J genes are TRBV4-3 and TRBJ2-6; D perhaps matches TRBD1 (5 bases). V shed 0 bases and J shed 1 base, with 7 bases lying between them. Germline V gene sequence: CDR1 LGHNA, CDR2 YSLEER. This CDR3 has 16 amino acids. CDR3 sequence reads: CASSQEAGSGANVLTF. The CDR3 DNA sequence: TGCGCCAGCAGCCAAGAAGCAGGGTCTGGGGCCAACGTCCTGACTTTC.

In this sample, this clone turned up once. V and J are TRBV9 and TRBJ2-1; D is tentatively TRBD1 or TRBD2 (5 bases each). The CDR3 extends over 16 amino acids. V shed 1 base and J shed 9 bases, with 20 bases lying between them. Germline CDR1 and CDR2: SGDLS and YYNGEE. The CDR3 nucleotides are TGTGCCAGCAGCGTAATGGAGAGAGCGGTGCAGGGTGAGCAGTTCTTC. This sequence encodes CASSVMERAVQGEQFF.

The chain recombines TRBV28 with TRBJ1-1, with D possibly being TRBD1 (5 bases). V lost 7 bases, J lost 7 bases, and 10 bases lay in between. CDR3 length: 11 amino acids. Germline V gene lookup returns CDR1 MDHEN and CDR2 SYDVKM. The CDR3 region is CASKGSDEAFF. The DNA for the CDR3 is TGTGCCAGCAAGGGGTCAGATGAAGCTTTCTTT.

This clone showed up just once. The chain recombines TRBV5-6 with TRBJ1-3; TRBD1 might be the D (6 bases). Germline CDR1 and CDR2: SGHDT and YYEEEE. The CDR3 has 15 residues. The V end was cut by 2 bases, the J end by 0 bases, with 9 bases between. Here the CDR3 reads CASSFQGHSGNTIYF. In DNA form, the CDR3 reads TGTGCCAGCAGCTTCCAGGGGCACTCTGGAAACACCATATATTTT.

The rearrangement links TRBV7-2 to TRBJ1-1; perhaps TRBD1 as D (6 bases). The ends were cut back, 1 base at V and 0 bases at J, with 18 bases in the middle. The CDR3 is made up of 18 amino acids. The germline V gene has CDR1 SGHTA and CDR2 FQGNSA. The CDR3 DNA reads as TGTGCCAGCAGCTTAGTTAAGAGGGGGTTCCATTTGAACACTGAAGCTTTCTTT. It yields the protein CASSLVKRGFHLNTEAFF.

The V gene is TRBV30, the J gene TRBJ1-1; D perhaps matches TRBD1 (5 bases). Trimming left V 3 bases short and J 4 bases short, with 12 bases between. Germline values: CDR1 GTSNPN, CDR2 SVGIG (reference sequence). The length of the CDR3 is 13 residues. CDR3 loop: CAWRAQVSTEAFF. As DNA, the CDR3 is TGTGCCTGGAGAGCACAGGTTAGCACTGAAGCTTTCTTT.

This sequence joins TRBV21-1 and TRBJ2-1. TRBV21-1 represents a pseudogene. This CDR3 region has 15 residues. CDR3 bases: TGTGCCAGCAGCAAATACGGGGCGAACTACAATGAGCAGTTCTTC. It codes for CASSKYGANYNEQFF.

The chain recombines TRBV7-2 with TRBJ1-1; maybe TRBD1 (6 bases). Deletions cut 5 bases from V and 5 bases from J, with 15 bases between. CDR3 size: 14 residues. Germline V gene sequence: CDR1 SGHTA, CDR2 FQGNSA. CDR3 sequence reads: CASSLRTERTEAFF. CDR3 DNA sequence: TGTGCCAGCAGCCTAAGGACAGAAAGGACTGAAGCTTTCTTT.

CDR3 sequence reads: CASSLQGPSYLRYF. CDR3 in DNA: TGTGCCAGCAGTTTACAGGGACCGAGCTATTTGCGGTACTTC. The J gene is TRBJ2-7, the V gene TRBV27, with D tentatively TRBD1 or TRBD2 (5 bases each). The ends were cut back, 2 bases at V and 12 bases at J, with 20 bases in the middle. The CDR3 extends over 14 amino acids. From germline, CDR1 is MNHEY and CDR2 SMNVEV (reference sequence).

This sequence joins TRBV6-5 and TRBJ2-7; 7 positions agree with TRBD2. Trimming took 7 bases from V and 0 from J; bases not matched to a gene: 9. Germline V gene sequence: CDR1 MNHEY, CDR2 SVGAGI. The CDR3 is made up of 15 amino acids. CDR3 sequence (DNA): TGTGCCAGCACCTCTAGCGGACGCAGCTCCTACGAGCAGTACTTC. Translated, it gives CASTSSGRSSYEQYF.

This rearrangement joins TRBV24-1 to TRBJ2-2; D is uncertain. The germline V and J ends were trimmed by 1 base and 4 bases, with 9 bases remaining between them. The CDR3 sequence is 15 residues long. Germline loops: CDR1 KGHDR, CDR2 SFDVKD. The CDR3 DNA reads as TGTGCCACCAGTGATTTTGGTTCACGCACCGGGGAGCTGTTTTTT. Its protein product is CATSDFGSRTGELFF.

This rearrangement joins TRBV19 to TRBJ1-2; a possible D gene is TRBD1 (6 bases). Germline CDR1 and CDR2: LNHDA and SQIVND (reference sequence). CDR3 length: 16 amino acids. V was trimmed by 5 bases and J by 0 bases, leaving 16 bases between them. The CDR3 reads CASSYRGQGANYGYTF. In DNA form, the CDR3 reads TGTGCCAGTAGTTATCGGGGGCAGGGCGCTAACTATGGCTACACCTTC.

This clone came up once. The chain employs TRBV4-2 and TRBJ1-3, with a possible D match to TRBD1 (5 bases). Trimming took 1 base from V and 2 from J, leaving 9 bases between them. Germline V gives CDR1 LGHNA, CDR2 YNFKEQ. This CDR3 is built from 15 residues. The DNA for the CDR3 is TGTGCCAGCAGCCAAGGTCAGGGTACTGGAAACACCATATATTTT. Translation gives CASSQGQGTGNTIYF.

The genes are TRBV19 and TRBJ2-7, with D perhaps TRBD2 (5 bases). Germline CDR1 LNHDA, CDR2 SQIVND (reference sequence). The CDR3 sequence is 13 residues long. V shed 5 bases and J shed 5 bases, with 13 bases lying between them. The CDR3 is CASSYGERDEQYF. CDR3 nucleotide sequence: TGTGCCAGTAGTTACGGGGAACGGGACGAGCAGTACTTC. Together with reference TRBV19 and TRBJ2-7, the CDR3 gives the full variable domain: DGGITQSPKYLFRKEGQNVTLSCEQNLNHDAMYWYRQDPGQGLRLIYYSQIVNDFQKGDIAEGYSVSREKKESFPLTVTSAQKNPTAFYLCASSYGERDEQYFGPGTRLTVT.

The chain is built from TRBV7-9 and TRBJ2-7; D might be TRBD1 or TRBD2, each matching 5 bases. This CDR3 region has 14 residues. Germline values: CDR1 SEHNR, CDR2 FQNEAQ (reference sequence). Trimming cost V 4 bases and J 3 bases, with 13 bases left between them. CDR3 amino acids: CASSYKTADYEQYF. CDR3 nucleotide sequence: TGTGCCAGCAGCTACAAGACAGCGGACTACGAGCAGTACTTC.

The chain combines TRBV30 with TRBJ2-1, with D possibly TRBD2 on 5 matching bases. From germline, CDR1 is GTSNPN and CDR2 SVGIG (reference sequence). V was shortened by 0 bases and J by 8 bases, with 14 bases between the two germline ends. The CDR3 sequence is 14 residues long. CDR3 nucleotide sequence: TGTGCCTGGAGTGTACAAAGTTGGGGAGATGAGCAGTTCTTC. This translates into CAWSVQSWGDEQFF.

The gene calls are TRBV19 and TRBJ1-4; 7 positions match TRBD1. The ends lost 8 bases at V and 10 bases at J; junction bases unmatched: 13. The CDR3 is made up of 14 amino acids. CDR1 and CDR2 (germline): LNHDA, SQIVND (reference sequence). In DNA, the CDR3 is TGTGCCAGTCGACAGGGATTGGAAGGTGTAAAACTGTTTTTT. Its translation is CASRQGLEGVKLFF.

V gene TRBV27 combines with J gene TRBJ2-7, with 12 nucleotides matching TRBD2. CDR3 length: 13 residues. Germline V gene lookup returns CDR1 MNHEY and CDR2 SMNVEV (reference sequence). After removal of 6 bases from V and 6 bases from J, the junction contained 3 bases not matched to a gene. The CDR3 loop is CASRTSGSSEQYF. CDR3 in DNA: TGTGCCAGCAGGACTAGCGGGAGTTCCGAGCAGTACTTC.

This clone was seen more than once but under ten times. One end of the junction does not line up with germline, which may come from a read error. The chain's CDR3 is CAISESGDSFF. The CDR3 DNA is TGTGCCATCAGTGAGTCGGGGGACTCCTTTTTT. V gene TRBV10-3 combines with J gene TRBJ1-3; tentative D call: TRBD1 (5 bases). Per the germline V gene, CDR1 is ENHRY and CDR2 is SYGVKD. This CDR3 contains 11 residues.